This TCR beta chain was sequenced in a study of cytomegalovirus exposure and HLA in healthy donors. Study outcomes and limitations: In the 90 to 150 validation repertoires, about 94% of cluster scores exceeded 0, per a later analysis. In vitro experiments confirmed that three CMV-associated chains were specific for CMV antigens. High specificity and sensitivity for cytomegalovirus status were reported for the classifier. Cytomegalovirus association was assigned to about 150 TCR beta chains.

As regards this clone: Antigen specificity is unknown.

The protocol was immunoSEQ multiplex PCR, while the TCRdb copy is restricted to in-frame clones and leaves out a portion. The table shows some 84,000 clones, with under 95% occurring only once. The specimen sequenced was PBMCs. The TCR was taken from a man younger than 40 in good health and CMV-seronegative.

CDR3 region: CASSQVSGTPYNEQFF. CDR3 sequence (DNA): TGTGCCAGCAGCCAAGTTAGCGGAACACCATACAATGAGCAGTTCTTC. J is TRBJ2-1 and V is TRBV27; possibly TRBD2 for D (6 bases). The CDR3 runs to 16 residues. V was clipped by 6 bases and J by 4 bases, with 19 bases between them. Germline-derived CDR1 and CDR2 are MNHEY and SMNVEV (reference sequence).